This paragraph reports one T cell receptor (beta chain). Its antigen is unknown. MiXCR, run by TCRdb on the 5' RACE reads, gives a single entry per CDR3 protein. This sample has about 350,000 distinct CDR3 sequences, with roughly 8.3% found just once. These data are taken from a study of T cells after yellow fever vaccination. The CDR3 consists of 14 residues. V shed 6 bases and J 1 base; nucleotides not matched to a gene: 3. CDR1 SGHTA and CDR2 FQGNSA come from the germline V gene. Overall study results and limits: Overall, a small share of clonotypes was seen in both CD4 and CD8 compartments.

V and J are TRBV7-2 and TRBJ2-5, with 9 bases lining up with TRBD2. This TCR was sampled from a young man who received the YFV17D yellow fever vaccine. The specimen was PBMCs, collected roughly 45 days after the first yellow fever vaccination. The CDR3 DNA sequence: TGTGCCAGCAGGCGCGGGGGGGCCCAAGAGACCCAGTACTTC. Protein sequence: CASRRGGAQETQYF.